Listed below are T cell receptor beta chains from one sample, sequenced in a study of CD8+CD57+ T cells in acquired aplastic anemia. TCRdb fed the reads into MiXCR, producing one record per CDR3 protein. The data contain 200,000 or so distinct CDR3 sequences, about half of them singletons. The material sequenced was sorted CD4+, CD8+, or CD8+CD57+ T cells (not recorded which) from PBMCs. The receptors originated from a human donor with aplastic anemia. CDR3s include the opening cysteine and the closing phenylalanine or tryptophan. The D gene is left open where the match is weak. Not every row has a clone size; where given, it reads once, few, many or a size class.

TRBJ1-2,-,14,TRBD1,TRBV12-3/TRBV12-4,TGTGCCAGCAGGCAAAGGACAGGGAGCTATGGCTACACCTTC,CASRQRTGSYGYTF
TRBJ1-1,-,14,-,TRBV29-1,TGCAGCGTGGCCCCGGGGAGTGTTAACACTAAAGCTTTCTTT,CSVAPGSVNTKAFF
TRBJ2-5,-,13,-,TRBV6-1,TGTGCCAGCAGTGAAGTAGGTGGGGAGACCCAGTACTTC,CASSEVGGETQYF
TRBJ2-7,-,15,-,TRBV5-1,TGCGCCAGCAGCCAGTACGGGACACAGCCCTACGAGCAGTACTTC,CASSQYGTQPYEQYF
TRBJ2-7,many,17,TRBD1,TRBV6-5,TGTGCCAGCAGTTACATTAGGACAGGGGCCCGCTCCTACGAGCAGTACTTC,CASSYIRTGARSYEQYF
TRBJ1-5,-,11,-,TRBV7-8,TGTGCCAGCAGCCCGGATCGCAATGAGCATTTT,CASSPDRNEHF
TRBJ1-1,-,15,TRBD1,TRBV10-3,TGTGCCATCAGTGAGTCGGGACAGGGTAACACTGAAGCTTTCTTT,CAISESGQGNTEAFF
TRBJ1-2,many,13,-,TRBV6-2/TRBV6-3,TGTGCCAGCAGTAGCTCACCCTTCGGAGGCTACACCTTC,CASSSSPFGGYTF
TRBJ1-1,-,13,-,TRBV30,TGTGCCTGGACTCAGGCGGGGAACACTGAAGCTTTCTTT,CAWTQAGNTEAFF
TRBJ2-3,many,14,-,TRBV6-5,TGTGCCAGCAGTTATAGGCGGGGCACAGATACGCAGTATTTT,CASSYRRGTDTQYF
TRBJ2-2,-,13,-,TRBV7-6,TGTGCCAGCAGCCCGTCGAACACCAGGGAGCTGCTTTTT,CASSPSNTRELLF
TRBJ1-3,-,14,-,TRBV15,TGTGCCACCAGCAGAGATCGTCTTGGAAACACCATATATTTT,CATSRDRLGNTIYF
TRBJ1-6,-,16,-,TRBV19,TGTGCCAGTAGTTCAAGGCTGGGGTACCCTAATTCACCCCTCCACTTT,CASSSRLGYPNSPLHF
TRBJ1-4,-,16,TRBD1,TRBV19,TGTGCAACCTCCCCGGGACAGGCCCGGGGTAATGAAAAACTGTTTTTT,CATSPGQARGNEKLFF
TRBJ2-7,-,14,-,TRBV5-1,TGCGCCAGCAGCCAAACGGGACGGGGCTACGAGCAGTACTTC,CASSQTGRGYEQYF
TRBJ2-7,few,14,-,TRBV20-1,TGCAGTGCTAGAGGACTAGAAGCTACCTACGAGCAGTACTTC,CSARGLEATYEQYF
TRBJ1-6,many,13,TRBD1,TRBV5-8,TGTGCCAGCGGGGGACAGGGAAATTCACCCCTCCACTTT,CASGGQGNSPLHF
TRBJ2-5,many,17,-,TRBV5-8,TGTGCCAGCAGCTTTACGGGACGGGCTAACACCCAAGAGACCCAGTACTTC,CASSFTGRANTQETQYF
TRBJ2-7,once,13,-,TRBV7-3,TGTGCCAGCAGCTCAGGGTTGGGGAACGAGCAGTACTTC,CASSSGLGNEQYF
TRBJ1-2,many,14,TRBD1,TRBV6-1,TGTGCCAGCAGTGGACAGGGGCCGAACTATGGCTACACCTTC,CASSGQGPNYGYTF
TRBJ1-6,many,15,-,TRBV5-1,TGCGCCAGCAGCTATGGGGCCTCGAATAATTCACCCCTCCACTTT,CASSYGASNNSPLHF
TRBJ2-7,-,15,-,TRBV12-3/TRBV12-4,TGTGCCAGCAGCTCCTCGGGGGGCCGATCCTACGAGCAGTACTTC,CASSSSGGRSYEQYF
TRBJ2-5,-,13,-,TRBV19,TGTGCCAGTAGGAGGGGTAATGGAGAGACCCAGTACTTC,CASRRGNGETQYF
TRBJ1-3,many,13,-,TRBV19,TGTGCCAGTCTACCCCCGCCTGGAAACACCATATATTTT,CASLPPPGNTIYF
TRBJ2-7,-,15,-,TRBV28,TGTGCCAGCAGTTTACAGCAGGGGTTCATATACGAGCAGTACTTC,CASSLQQGFIYEQYF
TRBJ2-7,-,14,TRBD1,TRBV5-1,TGCGCCAGCAGCACGACAGGGGGCTCCTACGAGCAGTACTTC,CASSTTGGSYEQYF
TRBJ1-1,many,13,-,TRBV11-3,TGTGCCAGCAGCTTATTTGGAGACACTGAAGCTTTCTTT,CASSLFGDTEAFF
TRBJ2-1,many,19,-,TRBV9,TGTGCCAGCAGCGCTAAAATAATAGTTGCACCAAGCTCCTACAATGAGCAGTTCTTC,CASSAKIIVAPSSYNEQFF
TRBJ1-5,-,14,-,TRBV2,TGTGCCAGCAGTGAACAGGCCGGGAGACAGCCCCAGCATTTT,CASSEQAGRQPQHF
TRBJ2-2,-,10,-,TRBV7-9,TGTGCCAGCCCCCATGGGGAGCTGTTTTTT,CASPHGELFF
TRBJ1-2,-,13,-,TRBV6-5,TGTGCCAGCAGGGATACAGCGAACTATGGCTACACCTTC,CASRDTANYGYTF
TRBJ1-1,many,13,-,TRBV10-2,TGCGCCAGCAGTGAGCCCCTTTCCACTGAAGCTTTCTTT,CASSEPLSTEAFF
TRBJ1-1,-,16,-,TRBV25-1,TGTGCCAGCAGTGAACGGCAGGGGCCTATTTCCACTGAAGCTTTCTTT,CASSERQGPISTEAFF
TRBJ2-2,-,14,TRBD1,TRBV19,TGTGCCAGTAGTTCCAGGACAGGGACCGGGGAGCTGTTTTTT,CASSSRTGTGELFF
TRBJ1-5,-,15,TRBD1,TRBV12-3/TRBV12-4,TGTGCCAGCAGTTTAGCGTCCGGGACAGGGCAGCCCCAGCATTTT,CASSLASGTGQPQHF
TRBJ1-1,-,13,TRBD1,TRBV29-1,TGCAGCTCCTCGGGACAGTCGAACACTGAAGCTTTCTTT,CSSSGQSNTEAFF
TRBJ2-2,-,9,-,TRBV4-1,TGCGCCGAACCCGGGGAGCTGTTTTTT,CAEPGELFF
TRBJ2-2,-,16,TRBD1,TRBV6-5,TGTGCCAGCACCAAGACAGGGGGCCTGAACACCGGGGAGCTGTTTTTT,CASTKTGGLNTGELFF
TRBJ2-3,-,16,TRBD2,TRBV7-9,TGTGCCAGCAGCGCCGGGGCGGGGGAGAGCACAGATACGCAGTATTTT,CASSAGAGESTDTQYF
TRBJ1-1,once,10,-,TRBV6-2/TRBV6-3,TGTGCCAGCTACCGGGACAAAGCTTTCTTT,CASYRDKAFF
TRBJ1-3,-,15,TRBD1,TRBV19,TGTGCCAGTAGTAAGCGACAGGGGTTCGGAAACACCATATATTTT,CASSKRQGFGNTIYF
TRBJ2-7,once,14,-,TRBV19,TGTGCCAGTAGTATAGTAGGGGGGGCCTACGAGCAGTACTTC,CASSIVGGAYEQYF
TRBJ1-1,-,14,TRBD1,TRBV7-8,TGTGCCAGCAGCTTAGGGACAGGGGGGGGTGAAGCTTTCTTT,CASSLGTGGGEAFF